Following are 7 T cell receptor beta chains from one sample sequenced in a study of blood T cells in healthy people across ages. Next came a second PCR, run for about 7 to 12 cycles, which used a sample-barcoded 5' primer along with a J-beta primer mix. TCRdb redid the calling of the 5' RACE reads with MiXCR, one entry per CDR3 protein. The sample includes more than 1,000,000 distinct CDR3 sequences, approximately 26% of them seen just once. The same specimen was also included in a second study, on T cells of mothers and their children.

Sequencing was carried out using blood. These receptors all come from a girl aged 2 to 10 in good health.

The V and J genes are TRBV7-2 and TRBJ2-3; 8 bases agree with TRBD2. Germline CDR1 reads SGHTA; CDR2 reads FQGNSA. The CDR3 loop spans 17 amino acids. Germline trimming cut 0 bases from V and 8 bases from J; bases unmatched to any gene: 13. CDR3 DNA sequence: TGTGCCAGCAGCTTAGCAGGCGGGGGGTCGGGTCTTATTACGCAGTATTTT. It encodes CASSLAGGGSGLITQYF.

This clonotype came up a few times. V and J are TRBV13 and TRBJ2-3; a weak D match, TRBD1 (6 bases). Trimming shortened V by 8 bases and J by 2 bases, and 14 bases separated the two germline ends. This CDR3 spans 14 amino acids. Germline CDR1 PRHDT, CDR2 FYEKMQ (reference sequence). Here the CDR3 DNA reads TGTGCCAGCGGGGGCTACCCAAACACAGATACGCAGTATTTT. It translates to CASGGYPNTDTQYF.

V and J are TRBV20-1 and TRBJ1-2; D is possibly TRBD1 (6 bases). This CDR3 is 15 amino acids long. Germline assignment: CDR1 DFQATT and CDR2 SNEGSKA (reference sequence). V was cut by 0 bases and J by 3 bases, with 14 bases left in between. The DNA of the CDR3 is TGCAGTGCTAGAGAACTCCCGGGGGGCCACTATGGCTACACCTTC. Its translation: CSARELPGGHYGYTF.

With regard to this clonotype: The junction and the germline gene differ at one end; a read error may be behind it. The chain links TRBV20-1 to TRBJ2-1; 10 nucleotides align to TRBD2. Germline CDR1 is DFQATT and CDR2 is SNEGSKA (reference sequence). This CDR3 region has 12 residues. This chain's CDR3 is CSSSGSPGEQFF. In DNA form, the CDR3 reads TGCAGTTCTAGCGGGAGTCCGGGTGAGCAGTTCTTC.

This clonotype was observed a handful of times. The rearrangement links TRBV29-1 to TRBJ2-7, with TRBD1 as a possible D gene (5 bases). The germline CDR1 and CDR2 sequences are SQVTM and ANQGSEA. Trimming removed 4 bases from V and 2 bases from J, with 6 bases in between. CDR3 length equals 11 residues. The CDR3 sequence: CSVGRAYEQYF. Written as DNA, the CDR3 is TGCAGCGTTGGCAGGGCCTACGAGCAGTACTTC.

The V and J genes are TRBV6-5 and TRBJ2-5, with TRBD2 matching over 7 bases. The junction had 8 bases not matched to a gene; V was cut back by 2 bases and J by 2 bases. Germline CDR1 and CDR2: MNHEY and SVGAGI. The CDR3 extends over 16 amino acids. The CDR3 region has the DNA TGTGCCAGCAGTTACCCCGTAAGCGGGGAACAAGAGACCCAGTACTTC. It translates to CASSYPVSGEQETQYF.

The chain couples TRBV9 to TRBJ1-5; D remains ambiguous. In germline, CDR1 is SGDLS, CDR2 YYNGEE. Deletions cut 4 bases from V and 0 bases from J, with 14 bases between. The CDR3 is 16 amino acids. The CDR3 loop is CASSRTGQNSNQPQHF. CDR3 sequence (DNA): TGTGCCAGCAGCCGGACCGGGCAAAATAGCAATCAGCCCCAGCATTTT.